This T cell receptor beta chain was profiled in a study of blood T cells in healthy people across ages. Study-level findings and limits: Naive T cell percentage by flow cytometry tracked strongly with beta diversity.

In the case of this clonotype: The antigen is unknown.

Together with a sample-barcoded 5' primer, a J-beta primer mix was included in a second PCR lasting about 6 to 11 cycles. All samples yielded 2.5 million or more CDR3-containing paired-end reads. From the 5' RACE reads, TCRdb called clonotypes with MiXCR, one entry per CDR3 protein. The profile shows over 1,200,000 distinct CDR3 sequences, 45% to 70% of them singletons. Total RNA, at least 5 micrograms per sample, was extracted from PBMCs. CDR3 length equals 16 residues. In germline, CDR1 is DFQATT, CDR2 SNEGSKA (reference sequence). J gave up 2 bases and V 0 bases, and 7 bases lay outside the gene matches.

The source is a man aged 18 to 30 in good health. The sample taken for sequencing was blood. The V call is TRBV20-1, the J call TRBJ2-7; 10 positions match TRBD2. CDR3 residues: CSARDWASGSPYEQYF. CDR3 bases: TGCAGTGCTAGAGATTGGGCTAGCGGGAGCCCCTACGAGCAGTACTTC.